Listed below are T cell receptor beta chains from one sample, sequenced in a study of STAT3 mutations in large granular lymphocyte leukemia. Method: immunoSEQ multiplex PCR; TCRdb's copy keeps in-frame clones and lacks some. The sample has 15,000 to 18,000 clones; around 90% are singletons. The specimen was peripheral blood mononuclear cells. The receptors come from a woman in her fifties or sixties with T-cell large granular lymphocyte leukemia. Some clones in this sample may be carry-over from other donors' samples. Each CDR3 is given with its conserved first and last residue. A D gene is named only where the DNA matches it firmly. Size tells how often a clone was seen (once, few, many) or the class of an expanded clone, and some rows leave it out.

length: 15
J: TRBJ2-1
size: -
V: TRBV7-3
D: -
DNA: TGTGCCAGCAGCTCCGTCCGGGGGAACGGGAATGAGCAGTTCTTC
CDR3: CASSSVRGNGNEQFF

length: 12
J: TRBJ1-2
size: -
V: TRBV5-1
D: -
DNA: TGCGCCAGCTCGGAGGGGAGGTATGGCTACACCTTC
CDR3: CASSEGRYGYTF

length: 16
J: TRBJ1-3
size: -
V: TRBV5-6
D: -
DNA: TGTGCCAGCATGGACGGAGCGCCTCACTCTGGAAACACCATATATTTT
CDR3: CASMDGAPHSGNTIYF

length: 16
J: TRBJ2-7
size: -
V: TRBV18
D: TRBD2
DNA: TGTGCCAGCTCACCGACTAGCAGGAGTAACTCCTACGAGCAGTACTTC
CDR3: CASSPTSRSNSYEQYF

length: 15
J: TRBJ2-7
size: -
V: TRBV5-1
D: TRBD1
DNA: TGCGCCAGCAGCCAAGGACAGGGAGACCCTCTCGAGCAGTACTTC
CDR3: CASSQGQGDPLEQYF

length: 13
J: TRBJ1-1
size: -
V: TRBV6-6
D: -
DNA: TGTGCCACCTTTTTAATAATGAACACTGAAGCTTTCTTT
CDR3: CATFLIMNTEAFF

length: 15
J: TRBJ1-4
size: once
V: TRBV4-3
D: -
DNA: TGCGCCAGCAGTCCCGATCCGTGGGATAATGAAAAACTGTTTTTT
CDR3: CASSPDPWDNEKLFF

length: 14
J: TRBJ2-7
size: -
V: TRBV6-6
D: -
DNA: TGTGCCAGCAGTTACCTAACAGCCCCCTACGAGCAGTACTTC
CDR3: CASSYLTAPYEQYF

length: 14
J: TRBJ1-1
size: -
V: TRBV10-3
D: -
DNA: TGTGCCATCAGGAGGGAGGGTTCGGGCACTGAAGCTTTCTTT
CDR3: CAIRREGSGTEAFF

length: 15
J: TRBJ1-4
size: -
V: TRBV5-6
D: -
DNA: TGTGCCAGCAGCACCGAAGGGAGGTGGAATGAAAAACTGTTTTTT
CDR3: CASSTEGRWNEKLFF

length: 15
J: TRBJ2-3
size: -
V: TRBV5-4
D: -
DNA: TGTGCCAGCAGCTTGGATTTCGGCAGCACAGATACGCAGTATTTT
CDR3: CASSLDFGSTDTQYF

length: 14
J: TRBJ1-4
size: once
V: TRBV18
D: -
DNA: TGTGCCAGCTCACCACTACCCTGGGACGAAAAACTGTTTTTT
CDR3: CASSPLPWDEKLFF

length: 19
J: TRBJ2-1
size: -
V: TRBV18
D: TRBD2
DNA: TGTGCCAGCTCACCACGGACCCTTAGCGGGAGAAGGATCTACAATGAGCAGTTCTTC
CDR3: CASSPRTLSGRRIYNEQFF

length: 14
J: TRBJ1-1
size: -
V: TRBV27
D: -
DNA: TGTGCCAGCAGTTTCAGGGAGTCGAACACTGAAGCTTTCTTT
CDR3: CASSFRESNTEAFF

length: 15
J: TRBJ2-7
size: -
V: TRBV4-3
D: -
DNA: TGCGCCAGCAGCCAAAAGCTCTCGGGAAGTGACGAGCAGTACTTC
CDR3: CASSQKLSGSDEQYF

length: 19
J: TRBJ1-5
size: -
V: TRBV23-1
D: TRBD1
DNA: TGCGCCAGCAGTCACCTGACCGGGACAGCATTCTATAGCAATCAGCCCCAGCATTTT
CDR3: CASSHLTGTAFYSNQPQHF